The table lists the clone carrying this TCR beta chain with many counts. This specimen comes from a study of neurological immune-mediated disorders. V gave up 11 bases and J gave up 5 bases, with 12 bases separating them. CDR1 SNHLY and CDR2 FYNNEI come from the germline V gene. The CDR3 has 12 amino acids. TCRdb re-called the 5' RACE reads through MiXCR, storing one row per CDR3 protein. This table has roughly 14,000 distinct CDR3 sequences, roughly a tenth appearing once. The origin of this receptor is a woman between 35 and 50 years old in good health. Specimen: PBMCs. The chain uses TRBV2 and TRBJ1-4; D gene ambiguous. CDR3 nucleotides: TGTGCCTCTGGACCCTGGAATGAAAAACTGTTTTTT. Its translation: CASGPWNEKLFF.